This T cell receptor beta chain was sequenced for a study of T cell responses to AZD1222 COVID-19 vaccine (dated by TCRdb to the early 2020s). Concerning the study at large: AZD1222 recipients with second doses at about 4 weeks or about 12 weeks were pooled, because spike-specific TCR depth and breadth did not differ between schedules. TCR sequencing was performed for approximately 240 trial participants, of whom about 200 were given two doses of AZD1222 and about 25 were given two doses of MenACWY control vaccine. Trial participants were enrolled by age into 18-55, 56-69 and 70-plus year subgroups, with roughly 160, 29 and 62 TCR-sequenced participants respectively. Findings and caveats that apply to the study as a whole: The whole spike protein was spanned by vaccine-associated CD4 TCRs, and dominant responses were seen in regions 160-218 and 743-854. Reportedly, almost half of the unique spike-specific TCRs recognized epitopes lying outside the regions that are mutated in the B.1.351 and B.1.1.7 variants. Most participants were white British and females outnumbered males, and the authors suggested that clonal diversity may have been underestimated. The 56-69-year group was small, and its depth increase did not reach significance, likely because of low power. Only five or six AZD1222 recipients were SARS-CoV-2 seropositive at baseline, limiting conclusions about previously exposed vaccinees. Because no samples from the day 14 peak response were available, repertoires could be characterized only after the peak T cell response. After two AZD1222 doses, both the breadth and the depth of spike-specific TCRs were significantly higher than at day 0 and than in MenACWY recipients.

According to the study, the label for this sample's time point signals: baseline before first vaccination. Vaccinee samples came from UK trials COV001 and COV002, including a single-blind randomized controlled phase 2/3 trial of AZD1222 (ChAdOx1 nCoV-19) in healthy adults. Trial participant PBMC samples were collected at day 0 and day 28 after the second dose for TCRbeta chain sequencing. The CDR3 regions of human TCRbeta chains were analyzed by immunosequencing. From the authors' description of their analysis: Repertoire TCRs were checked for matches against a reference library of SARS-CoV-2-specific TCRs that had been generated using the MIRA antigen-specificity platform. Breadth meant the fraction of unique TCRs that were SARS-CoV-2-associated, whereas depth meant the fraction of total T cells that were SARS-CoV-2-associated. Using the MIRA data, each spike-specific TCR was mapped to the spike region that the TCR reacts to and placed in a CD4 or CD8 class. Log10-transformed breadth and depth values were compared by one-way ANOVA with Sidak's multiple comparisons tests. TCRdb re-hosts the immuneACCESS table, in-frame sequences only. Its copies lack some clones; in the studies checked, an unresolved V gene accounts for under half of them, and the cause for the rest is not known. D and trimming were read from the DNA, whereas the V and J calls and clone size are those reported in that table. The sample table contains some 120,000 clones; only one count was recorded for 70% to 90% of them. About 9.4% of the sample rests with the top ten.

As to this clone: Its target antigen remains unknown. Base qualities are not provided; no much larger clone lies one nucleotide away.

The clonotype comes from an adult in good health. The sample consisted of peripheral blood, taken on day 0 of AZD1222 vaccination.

The DNA sequence follows: TGCAGTGTGGGACAGAACTACGAGCAGTACTTC. This gives the protein CSVGQNYEQYF. The sequence joins TRBV20-1 to TRBJ2-7, and 7 junctional nucleotides match TRBD1. V ends up 7 bases short and J 3 bases short, with an unmatched junction base count of 3. The CDR3 starts with the cysteine, ends with the phenylalanine, and has 11 residues. Just CDR3 DNA is preserved here, 33 bases in frame from base 1. CDR1 DFQATT and CDR2 SNEGSKA are derived from the germline V gene (reference sequence).